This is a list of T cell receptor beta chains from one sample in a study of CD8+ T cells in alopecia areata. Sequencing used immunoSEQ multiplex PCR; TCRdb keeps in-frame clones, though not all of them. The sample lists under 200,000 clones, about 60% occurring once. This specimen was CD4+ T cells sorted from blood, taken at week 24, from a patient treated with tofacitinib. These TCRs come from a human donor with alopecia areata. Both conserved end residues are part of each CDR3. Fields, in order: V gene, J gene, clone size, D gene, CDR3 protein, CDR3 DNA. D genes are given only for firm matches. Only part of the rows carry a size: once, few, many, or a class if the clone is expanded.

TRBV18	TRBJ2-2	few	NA	CASSPTTGNTGELFF	TGTGCCAGCTCACCCACCACCGGAAACACCGGGGAGCTGTTTTTT
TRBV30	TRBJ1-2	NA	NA	CAWSGGRSSYGYTF	TGTGCCTGGAGTGGAGGCAGGTCTTCCTATGGCTACACCTTC
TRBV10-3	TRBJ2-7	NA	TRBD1	CATDPLGQGMARIYEQYF	TGTGCCACCGACCCTCTCGGACAGGGAATGGCCCGAATCTACGAGCAGTACTTC
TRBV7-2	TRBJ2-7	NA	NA	CASSLGEFLKQYF	TGTGCCAGCAGCTTGGGAGAGTTCTTGAAGCAGTACTTC
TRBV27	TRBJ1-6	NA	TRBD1	CASSPWDRGGSPLHF	TGTGCCAGCAGTCCATGGGACAGGGGCGGTTCACCCCTCCACTTT
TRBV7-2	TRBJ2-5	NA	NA	CASSQNRNSETQYF	TGTGCCAGCAGCCAAAACCGAAACAGTGAGACCCAGTACTTC
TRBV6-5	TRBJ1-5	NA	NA	CASSYQGVNQPQHF	TGTGCCAGCAGTTACCAAGGGGTCAATCAGCCCCAGCATTTT
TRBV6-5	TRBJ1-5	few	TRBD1	CASSLVGRQGSWPQHF	TGTGCCAGCAGTTTGGTCGGAAGACAGGGAAGTTGGCCCCAGCATTTT
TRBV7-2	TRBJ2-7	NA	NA	CASMGLPYEQYF	TGTGCCAGCATGGGACTTCCATACGAGCAGTACTTC
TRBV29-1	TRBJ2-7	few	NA	CSAIGGRISYEQYF	TGCAGCGCAATAGGGGGGCGTATCTCCTACGAGCAGTACTTC
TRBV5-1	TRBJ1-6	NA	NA	CASSFNTDNSPLHF	TGCGCCAGCAGCTTCAATACCGATAATTCACCCCTCCACTTT
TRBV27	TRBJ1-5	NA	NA	CASGGTFEGPQHF	TGTGCCAGCGGCGGGACTTTCGAAGGGCCCCAGCATTTT
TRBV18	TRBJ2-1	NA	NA	CASSPQRYNEQFF	TGTGCCAGCTCACCACAGCGTTACAATGAGCAGTTCTTC
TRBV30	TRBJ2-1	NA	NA	CAWESQFF	TGTGCCTGGGAATCGCAGTTCTTC
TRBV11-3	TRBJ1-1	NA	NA	CASSPRLNTEAFF	TGTGCCAGCAGCCCCCGGTTGAACACTGAAGCTTTCTTT
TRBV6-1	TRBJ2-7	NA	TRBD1	CASSKTGQGSSEQYF	TGTGCCAGCAGTAAAACGGGACAGGGTTCCAGCGAGCAGTACTTC
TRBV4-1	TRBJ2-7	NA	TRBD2	CASSQEKRGGSYEQYF	TGCGCCAGCAGCCAAGAAAAGCGGGGGGGCTCCTACGAGCAGTACTTC
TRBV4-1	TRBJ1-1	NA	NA	CASSQGQLTEAFF	TGCGCCAGCAGCCAAGGACAGCTCACTGAAGCTTTCTTT
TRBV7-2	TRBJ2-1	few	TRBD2	CASSRTSGANNEQFF	TGTGCCAGCAGCCGGACTAGCGGGGCCAACAATGAGCAGTTCTTC
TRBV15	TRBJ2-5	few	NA	CATSRDSSETQYF	TGTGCCACCAGCAGAGATTCATCGGAGACCCAGTACTTC
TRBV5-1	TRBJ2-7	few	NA	CASSPRLGSSYEQYF	TGCGCCAGCAGCCCGAGACTGGGCAGCTCCTACGAGCAGTACTTC
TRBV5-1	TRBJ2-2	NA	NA	CASSRGTERTGELFF	TGCGCCAGCAGCAGGGGGACGGAGAGAACCGGGGAGCTGTTTTTT
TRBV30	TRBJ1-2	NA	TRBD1	CARDRAIYGYTF	TGTGCCCGGGACAGGGCGATCTATGGCTACACCTTC
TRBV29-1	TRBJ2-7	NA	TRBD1	CSVGDREPEQYF	TGCAGCGTTGGTGACAGGGAGCCCGAGCAGTACTTC
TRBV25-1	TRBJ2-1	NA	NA	CASSGGTWGTSEQFF	TGTGCCAGCTCTGGGGGGACTTGGGGAACTTCGGAGCAGTTCTTC
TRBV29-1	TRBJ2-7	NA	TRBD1	CSARQGRFNEQYF	TGCAGCGCCCGACAGGGAAGGTTCAACGAGCAGTACTTC
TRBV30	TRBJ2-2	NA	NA	CAWSGRQIPGQDTGELFF	TGTGCCTGGAGCGGGCGGCAAATTCCGGGTCAGGACACCGGGGAGCTGTTTTTT
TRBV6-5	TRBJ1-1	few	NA	CASSYAGIAEAFF	TGTGCCAGCAGTTACGCAGGGATAGCTGAAGCTTTCTTT
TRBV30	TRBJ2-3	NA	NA	CAWTQVRGDTDTQYF	TGTGCCTGGACCCAGGTCAGGGGGGACACAGATACGCAGTATTTT
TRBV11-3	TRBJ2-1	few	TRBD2	CASSLDPIAGGVNEQFF	TGTGCCAGCAGCTTAGACCCGATAGCGGGGGGGGTGAATGAGCAGTTCTTC
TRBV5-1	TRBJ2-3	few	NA	CASSLVQDTDTQYF	TGCGCCAGCAGCTTGGTCCAGGACACAGATACGCAGTATTTT
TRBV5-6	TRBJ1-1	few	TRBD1	CASSLDRDSSYTEAFF	TGTGCCAGCAGCTTGGACCGGGACAGTTCTTACACTGAAGCTTTCTTT
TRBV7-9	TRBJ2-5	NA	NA	CASSLGADHQETQYF	TGTGCCAGCAGCTTAGGGGCGGACCACCAAGAGACCCAGTACTTC
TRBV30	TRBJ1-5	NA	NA	CAWSVRDPNQPQHF	TGTGCCTGGAGTGTCCGGGACCCCAATCAGCCCCAGCATTTT
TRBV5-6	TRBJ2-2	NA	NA	CASSDGRDTGELFF	TGTGCCAGCAGCGATGGACGGGACACCGGGGAGCTGTTTTTT
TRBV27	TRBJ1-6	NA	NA	CASSSYNSPLHF	TGTGCCAGCAGTTCCTATAATTCACCCCTCCACTTT
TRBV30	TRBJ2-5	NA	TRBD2	CAWSAVAGGPQETQYF	TGTGCCTGGAGTGCAGTAGCGGGGGGCCCACAAGAGACCCAGTACTTC
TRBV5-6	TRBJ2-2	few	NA	CASSFGHRETGELFF	TGTGCCAGCAGCTTCGGTCACCGGGAGACCGGGGAGCTGTTTTTT
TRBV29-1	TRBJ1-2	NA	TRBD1	CSVDFRDRDGYTF	TGCAGCGTTGACTTCCGGGACAGGGATGGCTACACCTTC
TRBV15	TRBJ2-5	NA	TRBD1	CATSRDRGRRETQYF	TGTGCCACCAGCAGAGACAGGGGGCGTCGGGAGACCCAGTACTTC
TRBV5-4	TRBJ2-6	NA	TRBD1	CASSAHSGGAGANVLTF	TGTGCCAGCAGCGCGCACTCAGGGGGAGCCGGGGCCAACGTCCTGACTTTC
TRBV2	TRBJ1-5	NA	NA	CASTNQGRDNQPQHF	TGTGCCAGCACGAATCAGGGGCGAGACAATCAGCCCCAGCATTTT
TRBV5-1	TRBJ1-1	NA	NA	CASSLEPNTEAFF	TGCGCCAGCAGCTTGGAGCCGAACACTGAAGCTTTCTTT
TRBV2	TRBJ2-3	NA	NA	CASSVVDTQYF	TGTGCCAGCAGTGTCGTTGATACGCAGTATTTT
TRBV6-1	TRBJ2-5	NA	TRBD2	CASRGGWYQETQYF	TGTGCCAGCAGGGGGGGGTGGTACCAAGAGACCCAGTACTTC